Each of the 29 T cell receptor beta chains below was sequenced from the same sample in a study of cytomegalovirus exposure and HLA in healthy donors. PCR was performed using 60 Vbeta and 13 Jbeta primers. The protocol was immunoSEQ multiplex PCR, while the TCRdb copy is restricted to in-frame clones and leaves out a portion. The sample includes 240,000 or so clones, 82% of them seen just once. The sequencing sample was made of PBMCs. The receptors come from a woman in her 40s in good health and CMV-seropositive.

J is TRBJ1-5 and V is TRBV9; possibly TRBD1 for D (5 bases). Germline V CDR1 and CDR2: SGDLS, YYNGEE. The germline V and J ends were trimmed by 0 bases and 5 bases, with 9 bases remaining between them. The CDR3 has 14 residues. CDR3 sequence (DNA): TGTGCCAGCAGCGTAGCACAGGTAGATCAGCCCCAGCATTTT. Translation gives CASSVAQVDQPQHF.

This chain joins TRBV5-4 and TRBJ2-3, with a weak D call TRBD1 (6 bases). V lost 2 bases and J 0 bases, leaving 10 bases between the germline ends. The CDR3 sequence is 15 residues long. CDR1 SGHNT and CDR2 YYREEE come from the germline V gene (reference sequence). The CDR3 DNA follows: TGTGCCAGCAGCTTACAGGGTTTAAGCACAGATACGCAGTATTTT. Amino acid sequence: CASSLQGLSTDTQYF. Drawing the rest from reference TRBV5-4 and TRBJ2-3, the complete variable domain is ETGVTQSPTHLIKTRGQQVTLRCSSQSGHNTVSWYQQALGQGPQFIFQYYREEENGRGNFPPRFSGLQFPNYSSELNVNALELDDSALYLCASSLQGLSTDTQYFGPGTRLTVL.

The rearrangement joins TRBV5-1 to TRBJ1-1; TRBD1 agrees at 10 bases. V lost 4 bases to trimming and J lost 7 bases; unmatched junction nucleotides: 13. Germline lookup yields CDR1 SGHRS and CDR2 YFSETQ. This CDR3 has 16 amino acids. The CDR3 sequence is CASSPRTGQGDGEAFF. DNA of the CDR3: TGCGCCAGCAGCCCCCGGACCGGACAGGGGGATGGTGAAGCTTTCTTT.

The V and J genes are TRBV7-2 and TRBJ1-2, with 10 bases fitting TRBD1. The CDR3 runs to 18 residues. Germline lookup yields CDR1 SGHTA and CDR2 FQGNSA. V trimming: 2 bases; J trimming: 2 bases; junction bases outside the gene matches: 11. CDR3 region: CASSLNSEGTGANYGYTF. The CDR3 nucleotides read TGTGCCAGCAGCTTAAACTCGGAGGGGACAGGGGCAAACTATGGCTACACCTTC.

V and J are TRBV6-5 and TRBJ1-1; D perhaps matches TRBD1 (5 bases). CDR1 is MNHEY and CDR2 is SVGAGI in the germline V gene. The CDR3 is made up of 13 amino acids. Trimming took off 8 bases at V and 0 bases at J, with 10 bases between the two ends. Here the CDR3 reads CASGAEMNTEAFF. The CDR3 bases are TGTGCCAGCGGGGCAGAGATGAACACTGAAGCTTTCTTT.

The chain employs TRBV5-1 and TRBJ1-1; D not certain. The germline gives CDR1 SGHRS, CDR2 YFSETQ. Trimming cost V 4 bases and J 3 bases, with 16 bases left between them. This CDR3 is built from 15 residues. The CDR3 here is CASSATTYSYTEAFF. CDR3 coding DNA: TGCGCCAGCAGCGCGACCACGTACAGCTACACTGAAGCTTTCTTT.

The V gene is TRBV5-4, the J gene TRBJ2-1; D might be TRBD2 (5 bases). Trimming left V 3 bases short and J 10 bases short, with 14 bases between. The CDR3 loop spans 13 amino acids. Germline values: CDR1 SGHNT, CDR2 YYREEE (reference sequence). For the CDR3, the DNA is TGTGCCAGCAGCTCTGACGCGGGTTGGGAGCAGTTCTTC. It translates to CASSSDAGWEQFF.

This rearrangement joins TRBV5-4 to TRBJ2-2; D possibly corresponds to TRBD1 (6 bases). CDR3 length: 15 amino acids. The germline gives CDR1 SGHNT, CDR2 YYREEE (reference sequence). V lost 5 bases to trimming and J lost 1 base, with 12 bases between them. This CDR3 is CASRPGQMNTGELFF. The CDR3 nucleotides read TGTGCCAGCAGACCCGGACAGATGAACACCGGGGAGCTGTTTTTT.

This clone was detected only a few times. The J gene is TRBJ2-7, the V gene TRBV6-1, with 7 bases that match TRBD2. The germline V gene encodes CDR1 MNHNS and CDR2 SASEGT. V gave up 6 bases and J gave up 0 bases; unmatched junction bases: 8. The CDR3 runs to 15 residues. The CDR3 DNA follows: TGTGCCAGCAGCCCCGGTGGGACTAACTCCTACGAGCAGTACTTC. It specifies CASSPGGTNSYEQYF.

On this clone itself: The germline gene is not matched at one end of the junction; a read error may be the cause. The V call is TRBV7-9, the J call TRBJ1-2; 10 nucleotides match TRBD1. CDR1 and CDR2 (germline): SEHNR, FQNEAQ (reference sequence). CDR3 length: 15 residues. The CDR3 DNA sequence: TGTTCCAGCAGCCTGACAGGGGGCATCACCTATGGCTACACCTTC. This encodes CSSSLTGGITYGYTF.

This CDR3 is CAISTPGQGFGEQFF. CDR3 bases: TGTGCCATCAGTACGCCGGGACAGGGGTTTGGTGAGCAGTTCTTC. The rearrangement joins TRBV5-4 to TRBJ2-1; 10 bases fit TRBD1. V gave up 9 bases and J gave up 9 bases; unmatched junction bases: 15. This CDR3 region has 15 residues. CDR1 is SGHNT, CDR2 YYREEE, per germline (reference sequence).

V is TRBV2 and J is TRBJ2-1; D gene ambiguous. Germline V lookup: CDR1 SNHLY, CDR2 FYNNEI. The CDR3 extends over 13 amino acids. The V gene lost 6 bases and the J gene lost 10 bases, with 16 bases spanning the gap. This CDR3 reads CASRMAAVPEQFF. In DNA, the CDR3 is TGTGCCAGCAGGATGGCCGCCGTCCCCGAGCAGTTCTTC.

The V call is TRBV30, the J call TRBJ1-2; D gene uncertain. The CDR3 is 18 amino acids. The germline V gene has CDR1 GTSNPN and CDR2 SVGIG (reference sequence). Trimming removed 0 bases at V and 4 bases at J, with 24 bases between. CDR3 sequence: CAWSVQGIGPPGSYGYTF. The DNA of the CDR3 is TGTGCCTGGAGTGTACAAGGGATAGGGCCACCCGGGAGCTATGGCTACACCTTC.

The chain joins TRBV30 to TRBJ1-2, with TRBD1 matching 11 bases. Germline V gene data show CDR1 as GTSNPN and CDR2 as SVGIG (reference sequence). This CDR3 comprises 13 residues. With 4 bases clipped from V and 6 bases from J, the junction kept 4 bases outside the gene matches. The CDR3 DNA reads as TGTGCCTGGACCCCGGGACAGGGGGATGGCTACACCTTC. Translation: CAWTPGQGDGYTF.

V gene TRBV27 combines with J gene TRBJ1-2, with 10 bases matching TRBD1. Germline values: CDR1 MNHEY, CDR2 SMNVEV (reference sequence). The CDR3 sequence is 12 residues long. V trimming: 6 bases; J trimming: 7 bases; junction bases outside the gene matches: 2. The CDR3 coding sequence is TGTGCCAGCAGGACAGGGGGCTCTGGCTACACCTTC. Its translation: CASRTGGSGYTF.

The chain employs TRBV7-3 and TRBJ2-5; 8 bases agree with TRBD2. The CDR3 has 16 amino acids. Germline-derived CDR1 and CDR2 are SGHTA and FQGTGA. V was pared by 2 bases and J by 1 base, with 6 bases of the junction left unmatched. The CDR3 loop is CASSLGASGSQETQYF. Here the CDR3 DNA reads TGTGCCAGCAGCTTAGGGGCTAGCGGGTCCCAAGAGACCCAGTACTTC.

This chain connects TRBV10-3 to TRBJ2-2; 12 bases align to TRBD2. Per germline, CDR1 ENHRY and CDR2 SYGVKD. The CDR3 sequence is 16 residues long. V lost 9 bases to trimming and J lost 1 base; unmatched junction nucleotides: 6. The CDR3 nucleotides read TGTGCCATTCGGACTAGCGGGGCCCAGAACACCGGGGAGCTGTTTTTT. This translates into CAIRTSGAQNTGELFF.

V usage is TRBV6-1 and J usage is TRBJ1-1, with unresolved D. CDR1 MNHNS and CDR2 SASEGT come from the germline V gene. V lost 2 bases to trimming and J lost 0 bases, with 13 bases between them. The CDR3 has 16 amino acids. The CDR3 sequence: CASSEPPGFLNTEAFF. The CDR3 bases are TGTGCCAGCAGTGAACCTCCCGGGTTCCTGAACACTGAAGCTTTCTTT.

The chain joins TRBV7-2 to TRBJ1-2; maybe TRBD1 (5 bases). This CDR3 contains 13 residues. The V gene lost 0 bases and the J gene lost 8 bases, with 10 bases spanning the gap. Looked up from germline, CDR1 is SGHTA and CDR2 is FQGNSA. In nucleotides, the CDR3 is TGTGCCAGCAGCTTAGCGACTAGGGGCGGCTACACCTTC. Amino acid sequence: CASSLATRGGYTF.

This clone was seen just once. The chain uses TRBV6-5 and TRBJ1-2; TRBD1 is a possible D gene (5 bases). V lost 8 bases, J lost 11 bases, and 12 bases lay in between. CDR3 length: 10 amino acids. Per the germline V gene, CDR1 is MNHEY and CDR2 is SVGAGI. The CDR3 nucleotides read TGTGCCAGCGGGTGGGGGGGATACACCTTC. Its translation is CASGWGGYTF.

The chain combines TRBV2 with TRBJ2-2, with D uncertain. The V gene's germline CDR1 is SNHLY and CDR2 FYNNEI. CDR3 length equals 14 residues. V lost 3 bases and J lost 3, with 8 bases in between. The CDR3 region is CASSDYRDTGELFF. CDR3 DNA sequence: TGTGCCAGCAGTGATTATAGAGACACCGGGGAGCTGTTTTTT.

The chain carries TRBV6-5 and TRBJ1-1, with TRBD1 as a possible D gene (5 bases). Germline CDR1 is MNHEY and CDR2 is SVGAGI. This CDR3 contains 14 residues. The V gene lost 8 bases and the J gene lost 12 bases, with 25 bases spanning the gap. The CDR3: CASSPGGTPHLSFF. The CDR3 nucleotides are TGTGCCAGCTCCCCGGGGGGGACCCCTCACTTGTCTTTCTTT.

The chain carries TRBV2 and TRBJ2-7, with 7 bases aligning to TRBD1. V gave up 5 bases and J gave up 6 bases; unmatched junction bases: 10. This CDR3 is 14 amino acids long. The germline V gene has CDR1 SNHLY and CDR2 FYNNEI. CDR3 DNA: TGTGCCAGCAGTTTAACAGGGGTGGGGCGCGAGCAGTACTTC. Protein sequence: CASSLTGVGREQYF.

The chain has TRBV2 and TRBJ1-2, with D unresolved. This CDR3 is built from 12 residues. Germline V CDR1 and CDR2: SNHLY, FYNNEI. Trimming removed 6 bases from V and 3 bases from J, with 8 bases in between. Here the CDR3 DNA reads TGTGCCAGCAGCGCGGGGTACTATGGCTACACCTTC. Its protein is CASSAGYYGYTF.

The chain joins TRBV4-3 to TRBJ1-5; D not resolved. The germline gives CDR1 LGHNA, CDR2 YSLEER. The CDR3 totals 15 residues. V gave up 1 base and J gave up 2 bases, with 9 bases separating them. CDR3 DNA sequence: TGCGCCAGCAGCCAAGTGGCCGGGGGCAATCAGCCCCAGCATTTT. Protein sequence: CASSQVAGGNQPQHF.

This chain uses TRBV10-3 with TRBJ2-1; weak D call: TRBD1 (5 bases). The CDR3 contains 16 residues. CDR1 and CDR2 (germline): ENHRY, SYGVKD. Trimming stripped 11 bases from V and 1 base from J, with 21 bases between. The CDR3: CASWMGQKDSYNEQFF. The CDR3 DNA sequence: TGTGCCTCCTGGATGGGGCAGAAAGATTCCTACAATGAGCAGTTCTTC.

This chain joins TRBV19 and TRBJ1-3; D is uncertain. This CDR3 is 14 amino acids long. Germline assignment: CDR1 LNHDA and CDR2 SQIVND (reference sequence). Trimming pared 3 bases from V and 2 bases from J, leaving 8 bases between. CDR3 in amino acids: CASSMRAAGNTIYF. Written as DNA, the CDR3 is TGTGCCAGTAGTATGAGGGCGGCTGGAAACACCATATATTTT.

The CDR3 region is CASSLYGTIRSSGNTIYF. The CDR3 region has the DNA TGTGCCAGCAGCTTGTACGGGACAATCCGATCCTCTGGAAACACCATATATTTT. The chain uses TRBV5-4 and TRBJ1-3, with D perhaps TRBD1 (6 bases). V lost 1 base, J lost 0 bases, and 17 bases lay in between. Germline V gives CDR1 SGHNT, CDR2 YYREEE (reference sequence). The CDR3 contains 18 residues.

V usage is TRBV30 and J usage is TRBJ2-5; TRBD1 might be the D (5 bases). CDR1 and CDR2 (germline): GTSNPN, SVGIG (reference sequence). The CDR3 has 15 amino acids. Trimming shortened V by 4 bases and J by 3 bases, and 18 bases separated the two germline ends. The CDR3 bases are TGTGCCTGGACCACAGGTTTAGGATCAGAAGAGACCCAGTACTTC. This gives the protein CAWTTGLGSEETQYF. Full variable domain (missing parts from reference TRBV30 and TRBJ2-5): SQTIHQWPATLVQPVGSPLSLECTVEGTSNPNLYWYRQAAGRGLQLLFYSVGIGQISSEVPQNLSASRPQDRQFILSSKKLLLSDSGFYLCAWTTGLGSEETQYFGPGTRLLVL.